This is a list of T cell receptor beta chains from one sample in a study of blood T cell repertoires in COVID-19. Produced via immunoSEQ multiplex PCR; TCRdb's table is partial and in-frame only. The sample yields about 71,000 clones, 82% seen once. Sequencing input: peripheral blood. The receptors were gathered from an elderly woman with acute or convalescent COVID-19. The CDR3 runs from the conserved cysteine through the conserved F or W. The order of the fields is clone size, J gene, V gene, D gene, CDR3 DNA, CDR3 protein. D genes are given only for firm matches. Only some rows state a clone size, as once, few, many or a class for expanded clones.

size: .
J: TRBJ2-1
V: TRBV9
D: .
DNA: TGTGCCAGCAATGCAGGGTACAATGAGCAGTTCTTC
CDR3: CASNAGYNEQFF

size: .
J: TRBJ2-7
V: TRBV7-2
D: .
DNA: TGTGCCAGCAGCCACGGACAGACCTCCTACGAGCAGTACTTC
CDR3: CASSHGQTSYEQYF

size: .
J: TRBJ1-2
V: TRBV6-5
D: TRBD1
DNA: TGTGCCAGCAGAACCGGGACAGGGGTCTATGGCTACACCTTC
CDR3: CASRTGTGVYGYTF

size: .
J: TRBJ1-1
V: TRBV6-5
D: .
DNA: TGTGCCATCGCGCTTCCTGAAGCTTTCTTT
CDR3: CAIALPEAFF

size: .
J: TRBJ2-3
V: TRBV5-1
D: TRBD2
DNA: TGCGCCAGCAGCTTGGCCGGTCGAGCGGGAGAGGTAGATACGCAGTATTTT
CDR3: CASSLAGRAGEVDTQYF

size: .
J: TRBJ1-5
V: TRBV5-6
D: TRBD1
DNA: TGTGCCAGCAGCTCTCGACAGGGGGGAAGGTGGTATCAGCCCCAGCATTTT
CDR3: CASSSRQGGRWYQPQHF

size: .
J: TRBJ2-2
V: TRBV29-1
D: .
DNA: TGCAGCGTTGGCGGGCCCACGCGGGGGGAGCTGTTTTTT
CDR3: CSVGGPTRGELFF

size: .
J: TRBJ1-2
V: TRBV30
D: .
DNA: TGTGCCTGGAGTGTACAGTCCCACTATGGCTACACCTTC
CDR3: CAWSVQSHYGYTF

size: .
J: TRBJ1-2
V: TRBV6-5
D: TRBD1
DNA: TGTGCCAGCAGTTATATCCGGGACAGGGGGGACGGCTACACCTTC
CDR3: CASSYIRDRGDGYTF

size: .
J: TRBJ2-7
V: TRBV11-3
D: .
DNA: TGTGCCAGCAGCCCCCTCGGGGACACCTACGAGCAGTACTTC
CDR3: CASSPLGDTYEQYF

size: once
J: TRBJ2-7
V: TRBV3-1/TRBV3-2
D: TRBD1
DNA: TGTGCCAGCAGCCAGGGCCGGGACAGGGGAAAGCAGTACTTC
CDR3: CASSQGRDRGKQYF

size: .
J: TRBJ2-1
V: TRBV7-8
D: TRBD2
DNA: TGTGCCAGCAGCTTAGGTGGTAGCGGGAGGGCCTCCTCCTACAATGAGCAGTTCTTC
CDR3: CASSLGGSGRASSYNEQFF

size: .
J: TRBJ2-5
V: TRBV7-2
D: TRBD1
DNA: TGTGCCAGCAGCTGGGTACAGGGGAGAGAGACCCAGTACTTC
CDR3: CASSWVQGRETQYF

size: .
J: TRBJ2-7
V: TRBV6-1
D: TRBD2
DNA: TGTGCCAGCAGTGAAGCCGGTCCGGGGCGGGAGGTCTCCTACGAGCAGTACTTC
CDR3: CASSEAGPGREVSYEQYF

size: .
J: TRBJ1-2
V: TRBV6-6
D: .
DNA: TGTGCCAGCAGTTACCGGGCGGGGGATGGCTACACCTTC
CDR3: CASSYRAGDGYTF

size: .
J: TRBJ1-3
V: TRBV30
D: .
DNA: TGTGCCTGGAGTCAACCGACAGGCCTAGGAAACACCATATATTTT
CDR3: CAWSQPTGLGNTIYF

size: .
J: TRBJ2-7
V: TRBV6-5
D: .
DNA: TGTGCCAGCAGTTGGCAACAGGGCCGCCCCAACTACGAGCAGTACTTC
CDR3: CASSWQQGRPNYEQYF

size: .
J: TRBJ2-6
V: TRBV27
D: .
DNA: TGTGCCAGCAGTTTACCAACAGGCTCCTCTGGGGCCAACGTCCTGACTTTC
CDR3: CASSLPTGSSGANVLTF

size: few
J: TRBJ2-7
V: TRBV9
D: TRBD2
DNA: TGTGCCAGCAGCGTAGTGCCCGTGGCGGCTAGCGGGAGCCCCGAGCAGTACTTC
CDR3: CASSVVPVAASGSPEQYF

size: .
J: TRBJ2-2
V: TRBV10-3
D: TRBD2
DNA: TGTGCCATCAGTGAGACTGGACTAGCGCTTATGGGCGGGGAGCTGTTTTTT
CDR3: CAISETGLALMGGELFF

size: .
J: TRBJ2-1
V: TRBV27
D: TRBD2
DNA: TGTGCCAGCAGTGCAGGACTAGCGGGAGAGAATGAGCAGTTCTTC
CDR3: CASSAGLAGENEQFF

size: .
J: TRBJ1-5
V: TRBV19
D: TRBD1
DNA: TGTGCCAGTAGTAGCTGGACAGGGGCCAGCTATAGCAATCAGCCCCAGCATTTT
CDR3: CASSSWTGASYSNQPQHF

size: .
J: TRBJ2-7
V: TRBV6-5
D: .
DNA: TGTGCCAGCAGTAGGGGTACCTTCTCCTACGAGCAGTACTTC
CDR3: CASSRGTFSYEQYF